This note documents a single T cell receptor (beta chain) sequence. With a J-beta primer mix and a sample-barcoded 5' primer, a second PCR ran about 7 to 12 cycles. TCRdb passed the 5' RACE reads through MiXCR, listing each CDR3 protein once. The data hold hundreds of thousands of distinct CDR3 sequences, with over 45% observed a single time. This specimen belongs to a study of blood T cells in healthy people across ages. CDR3 length: 15 amino acids. Germline V gives CDR1 SGHRS, CDR2 YFSETQ. Germline trimming cut 4 bases from V and 3 bases from J; bases unmatched to any gene: 6. Sequencing used blood. The source is a man aged 30-40 years in good health. The chain is built from TRBV5-1 and TRBJ2-7; 11 bases fit TRBD2. The DNA of the CDR3 is TGCGCCAGCAGCAGAGGGACTAGCGGTAACTACGAGCAGTACTTC. This translates into CASSRGTSGNYEQYF.